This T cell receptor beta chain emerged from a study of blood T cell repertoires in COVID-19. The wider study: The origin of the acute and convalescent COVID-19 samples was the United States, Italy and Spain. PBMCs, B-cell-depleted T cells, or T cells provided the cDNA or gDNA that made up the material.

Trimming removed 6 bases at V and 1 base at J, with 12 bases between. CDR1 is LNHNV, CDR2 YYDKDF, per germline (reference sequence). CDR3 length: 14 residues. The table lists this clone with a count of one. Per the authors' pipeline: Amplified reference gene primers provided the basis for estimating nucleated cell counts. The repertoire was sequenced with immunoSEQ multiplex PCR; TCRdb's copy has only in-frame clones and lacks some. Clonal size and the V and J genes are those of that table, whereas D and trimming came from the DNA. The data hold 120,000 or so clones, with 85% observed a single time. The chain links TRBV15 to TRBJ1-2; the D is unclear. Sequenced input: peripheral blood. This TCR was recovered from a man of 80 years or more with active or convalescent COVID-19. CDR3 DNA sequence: TGTGCCACCAGTCTAGCTGTCAGTAACTATGGCTACACCTTC. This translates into CATSLAVSNYGYTF.